Below, 22 T cell receptor beta chains from the same sample are listed, as sequenced in a study of T cell changes during pregnancy in multiple sclerosis. The table came from immunoSEQ multiplex PCR; TCRdb's copy has only in-frame clones and leaves some out. The data contain roughly 38,000 clones, about 90% of them singletons. This material consisted of CD4+ T cells from peripheral blood mononuclear cells, taken before pregnancy. The receptor source for this set is a female donor with multiple sclerosis, enrolled in a pregnancy study.

This sequence joins TRBV28 and TRBJ2-3, with 7 bases aligning to TRBD1. There are 14 residues in the CDR3. Germline-derived CDR1 and CDR2 are MDHEN and SYDVKM. Trimming cost V 7 bases and J 8 bases; bases outside gene matches: 12. The CDR3 is CASKRDSPSVTQYF. For the CDR3, the DNA is TGTGCCAGCAAACGGGACAGCCCGTCGGTTACGCAGTATTTT.

The J gene is TRBJ2-5, the V gene TRBV19, with D perhaps TRBD1 (6 bases). The V end was cut by 3 bases, the J end by 0 bases, with 11 bases between. This CDR3 is 15 amino acids long. Germline V gene data show CDR1 as LNHDA and CDR2 as SQIVND (reference sequence). CDR3: CASSIGTLYQETQYF. CDR3 nucleotides: TGTGCCAGTAGTATTGGGACACTGTACCAAGAGACCCAGTACTTC. Supplemented by reference TRBV19 and TRBJ2-5, the full variable domain reads DGGITQSPKYLFRKEGQNVTLSCEQNLNHDAMYWYRQDPGQGLRLIYYSQIVNDFQKGDIAEGYSVSREKKESFPLTVTSAQKNPTAFYLCASSIGTLYQETQYFGPGTRLLVL.

The gene calls are TRBV7-6 and TRBJ2-5, with 7 bases aligning to TRBD2. Trimming removed 6 bases from V and 5 bases from J; junction bases left unmatched: 15. This CDR3 is 16 amino acids long. CDR1 is SGHVS and CDR2 is FNYEAQ in the germline V gene. For the CDR3, the DNA is TGTGCCAGCAGTTCCTCGGCGGGAGCCGAATGGGAGACCCAGTACTTC. Protein: CASSSSAGAEWETQYF.

The chain employs TRBV5-6 and TRBJ1-5; D is perhaps TRBD1 (6 bases). The germline V and J ends were trimmed by 2 bases and 3 bases, with 15 bases remaining between them. Germline loops: CDR1 SGHDT, CDR2 YYEEEE. The CDR3 sequence is 16 residues long. The CDR3 here is CASSLFQTGANQPQHF. In DNA form, the CDR3 reads TGTGCCAGCAGCTTATTTCAGACAGGTGCCAATCAGCCCCAGCATTTT.

The rearrangement uses TRBV28 and TRBJ1-2; D gene ambiguous. The CDR3 contains 16 residues. Germline-derived CDR1 and CDR2 are MDHEN and SYDVKM. Trimming cost V 5 bases and J 8 bases, with 24 bases left between them. The CDR3 nucleotides read TGTGCCAGCAGTCCATGGGTGTCAGCAGGCACTGAGGGCTACACCTTC. Translation: CASSPWVSAGTEGYTF.

V is TRBV5-4 and J is TRBJ2-3; 15 nucleotides line up with TRBD2. CDR1 is SGHNT and CDR2 is YYREEE in the germline V gene (reference sequence). Trimming at V came to 2 bases and at J to 8 bases, leaving 6 bases not matched to a gene. The CDR3 is made up of 16 amino acids. Written as DNA, the CDR3 is TGTGCCAGCAGCTTTGGACTAGCGGGAGGGCCGGGTACGCAGTATTTT. The encoded protein is CASSFGLAGGPGTQYF.

The V call is TRBV5-6, the J call TRBJ2-1; D may be TRBD2 (5 bases). The CDR3 has 15 residues. Germline V gene data show CDR1 as SGHDT and CDR2 as YYEEEE. The V end was cut by 3 bases, the J end by 5 bases, with 15 bases between. Written as DNA, the CDR3 is TGTGCCAGCAGCTGGGGAATGAGGGCTAACAATGAGCAGTTCTTC. This codes for CASSWGMRANNEQFF.

The chain uses TRBV5-4 and TRBJ2-4, with 9 bases identical to TRBD1. CDR1 and CDR2 from the germline V gene are SGHNT and YYREEE (reference sequence). V was pared by 2 bases and J by 9 bases, with 6 bases of the junction left unmatched. The CDR3 totals 14 residues. CDR3 bases: TGTGCCAGCAGCTTACAGGGGGCGGATAGCATTCAGTACTTC. It codes for CASSLQGADSIQYF.

This rearrangement joins TRBV7-6 to TRBJ2-5; TRBD2 aligns across 15 bases. The junction had 9 bases not matched to a gene; V was cut back by 5 bases and J by 5 bases. The germline V gene has CDR1 SGHVS and CDR2 FNYEAQ. The CDR3 runs to 17 residues. The CDR3 loop reads CASSTRTSGRGRETQYF. CDR3 DNA: TGTGCCAGCAGCACCCGGACTAGCGGGAGGGGTCGGGAGACCCAGTACTTC.

The J gene is TRBJ2-7, the V gene TRBV19; 10 positions agree with TRBD2. Germline V gene data show CDR1 as LNHDA and CDR2 as SQIVND (reference sequence). J gave up 10 bases and V 3 bases, and 3 bases lay outside the gene matches. The CDR3 runs 12 residues. CDR3 amino acids: CASSIGTSEQYF. CDR3 sequence (DNA): TGTGCCAGTAGTATCGGGACTAGCGAACAGTACTTC. Combining the CDR3 with reference TRBV19 and TRBJ2-7 gives the whole variable domain DGGITQSPKYLFRKEGQNVTLSCEQNLNHDAMYWYRQDPGQGLRLIYYSQIVNDFQKGDIAEGYSVSREKKESFPLTVTSAQKNPTAFYLCASSIGTSEQYFGPGTRLTVT.

This chain connects TRBV19 to TRBJ2-6, with D possibly being TRBD1 (5 bases). CDR3 size: 20 residues. Between the trimmed V and J ends, which lost 2 bases and 0 bases, there was a span of 20 bases. Germline CDR1 and CDR2: LNHDA and SQIVND (reference sequence). In DNA, the CDR3 is TGTGCCAGTAGTATAAGGGGTTTTGGGCGACTGGGCTCTGGGGCCAACGTCCTGACTTTC. The encoded protein is CASSIRGFGRLGSGANVLTF.

The chain couples TRBV18 to TRBJ2-7; 11 bases align to TRBD1. There are 15 residues in the CDR3. The junction had 7 bases not matched to a gene; V was cut back by 1 base and J by 8 bases. The germline CDR1 and CDR2 sequences are KGHSH and LQKENI. This CDR3 reads CASSPRLRTGGKQYF. The CDR3 coding sequence is TGTGCCAGCTCACCACGTTTGAGGACAGGGGGCAAGCAGTACTTC.

CDR3 in amino acids: CASSMTGINTEAFF. CDR3 coding DNA: TGTGCCAGTAGTATGACAGGGATTAACACTGAAGCTTTCTTT. The chain is built from TRBV19 and TRBJ1-1; 7 nucleotides agree with TRBD1. Looked up from germline, CDR1 is LNHDA and CDR2 is SQIVND (reference sequence). V trimming: 3 bases; J trimming: 2 bases; junction bases outside the gene matches: 3. The CDR3 is 14 residues long.

This clone occurred a few times. The chain carries TRBV11-2 and TRBJ2-1, with 11 bases identical to TRBD1. The CDR3 runs to 16 residues. V lost 4 bases to trimming and J lost 11 bases; unmatched junction nucleotides: 13. CDR1 SGHAT and CDR2 FQNNGV come from the germline V gene. In DNA, the CDR3 is TGTGCCAGCAGCTCTTACCGGGACAGGGGGTCAAACCAGCAGTTCTTC. This sequence encodes CASSSYRDRGSNQQFF.

This chain joins TRBV6-5 and TRBJ2-7; D is possibly TRBD1 (6 bases). The V end lost 6 bases, the J end lost 0 bases, and 15 bases lay between the germline ends. CDR1 and CDR2 from the germline V gene are MNHEY and SVGAGI. This CDR3 comprises 15 residues. CDR3 bases: TGTGCCAGCAGCCTAGGGGGTAGTACCTCCTACGAGCAGTACTTC. Encoded protein: CASSLGGSTSYEQYF.

The table lists this clone with a count of one. V is TRBV25-1 and J is TRBJ2-1; 10 nucleotides line up with TRBD2. CDR3 length equals 12 residues. Trimming cost V 10 bases and J 6 bases; bases outside gene matches: 3. CDR1 MGHDK and CDR2 SYGVNS come from the germline V gene. The CDR3 bases are TGTGCCACCCGACTAGCGGGCAATGAGCAGTTCTTC. It translates to CATRLAGNEQFF.

The chain carries TRBV19 and TRBJ2-3; D is perhaps TRBD2 (5 bases). V was cut by 3 bases and J by 4 bases, with 17 bases left in between. Per the germline V gene, CDR1 is LNHDA and CDR2 is SQIVND (reference sequence). The CDR3 length is 16 residues. This CDR3 reads CASSIYISRGSDTQYF. CDR3 nucleotide sequence: TGTGCCAGTAGTATCTATATAAGCAGAGGGTCAGATACGCAGTATTTT.

V and J are TRBV5-1 and TRBJ2-3; 10 positions match TRBD2. V was clipped by 9 bases and J by 5 bases; unmatched bases: 9. Looked up from germline, CDR1 is SGHRS and CDR2 is YFSETQ. This CDR3 has 14 amino acids. The CDR3 DNA reads TGCGCCACGCAGCTAGCGGGAGCTGAAGATACGCAGTATTTT. This encodes CATQLAGAEDTQYF.

J is TRBJ2-3 and V is TRBV5-1, with D tentatively TRBD1 (6 bases). The CDR3 is 16 amino acids. Germline V gene data show CDR1 as SGHRS and CDR2 as YFSETQ. V lost 1 base and J lost 1, with 13 bases in between. The CDR3 DNA reads TGCGCCAGCAGCTTGCCAGGACAGTTACGCACAGATACGCAGTATTTT. Translation: CASSLPGQLRTDTQYF.

Here the CDR3 DNA reads TGTGCCAGCAGCCGAACTAGCGGGAGAGGGAGGACAGATACGCAGTATTTT. Protein: CASSRTSGRGRTDTQYF. V and J are TRBV7-9 and TRBJ2-3; 11 bases are shared with TRBD2. The germline gives CDR1 SEHNR, CDR2 FQNEAQ (reference sequence). V lost 5 bases to trimming and J lost 3 bases; unmatched junction nucleotides: 10. The length of the CDR3 is 17 residues.

The J gene is TRBJ1-4, the V gene TRBV5-6; 7 bases are shared with TRBD1. V trimming: 3 bases; J trimming: 6 bases; junction bases outside the gene matches: 5. This CDR3 has 14 residues. Germline V gene data show CDR1 as SGHDT and CDR2 as YYEEEE. The CDR3: CASSWGQTDEKLFF. As DNA, the CDR3 is TGTGCCAGCAGCTGGGGACAGACGGATGAAAAACTGTTTTTT.

This clone showed up just once. V is TRBV28 and J is TRBJ1-1, with TRBD1 as a possible D gene (6 bases). Germline V CDR1 and CDR2: MDHEN, SYDVKM. The length of the CDR3 is 16 residues. Between the trimmed V and J ends, which lost 6 bases and 4 bases, there was a span of 21 bases. The CDR3 DNA is TGTGCCAGCAGAGTTTACATGGGGGACATTAGCACTGAAGCTTTCTTT. Translated, it gives CASRVYMGDISTEAFF.